These T cell receptor beta chains were read from a single sample in a study of shared clonotypes between healthy human individuals. This table comes from immunoSEQ multiplex PCR, and its TCRdb copy is limited to in-frame clones, with some not included. The sample contains some 2.1 million clones, about 95% of which appear only once. The sample was naive CD8+ T cells sorted from blood. These receptor sequences come from a man between 18 and 35 years old in good health. Both conserved end residues are part of each CDR3. A D gene is named only where the DNA matches it firmly.

D gene | J gene | V gene | CDR3 protein
TRBD2 | TRBJ2-5 | TRBV7-9 | CASSYLTSGGTQETQYF
NA | TRBJ2-3 | TRBV5-6 | CASSFERQVGTTDTQYF
NA | TRBJ1-2 | TRBV10-3 | CAISEPQTGPQGYTF
NA | TRBJ1-5 | TRBV27 | CASSLEGNSNQPQHF
TRBD2 | TRBJ2-1 | TRBV6-5 | CASSTTGEGHNEQFF
TRBD1 | TRBJ2-7 | TRBV27 | CASSPWTGRGEQYF
NA | TRBJ1-6 | TRBV6-5 | CASSYPREGGSPLHF
TRBD2 | TRBJ2-5 | TRBV5-4 | CASSLVGGPKETQYF
NA | TRBJ2-7 | TRBV27 | CASKGGGGQYF
NA | TRBJ2-7 | TRBV7-3 | CASSSYLNLAREQYF
NA | TRBJ2-3 | TRBV4-1 | CASSQDPNTDTQYF
NA | TRBJ2-7 | TRBV30 | CAWSVEEWREQYF
TRBD1 | TRBJ1-2 | TRBV4-1 | CASSPETLRTGNYGYTF
TRBD2 | TRBJ2-5 | TRBV29-1 | CSVVAGIQETQYF
NA | TRBJ2-7 | TRBV25-1 | CASSDGGIDEQYF
NA | TRBJ2-7 | TRBV6-6 | CASSYPRRGSEQYF
NA | TRBJ2-7 | TRBV13 | CASSLGARTYEQYF
TRBD1 | TRBJ2-3 | TRBV7-8 | CASSPGQGRTDTQYF
NA | TRBJ1-5 | TRBV28 | CASTDGNQPQHF
NA | TRBJ1-2 | TRBV30 | CAWTVRTANALNYGYTF
NA | TRBJ2-2 | TRBV19 | CASSMGTGELFF
NA | TRBJ2-5 | TRBV20-1 | CSARVETQYF
NA | TRBJ2-5 | TRBV13 | CASIEQGGQETQYF
NA | TRBJ2-1 | TRBV30 | CASYWGESSYNEQFF
NA | TRBJ2-1 | TRBV27 | CASRGSDSYNEQFF
NA | TRBJ2-3 | TRBV10-3 | CAIKEPGREDTQYF
NA | TRBJ2-3 | TRBV9 | CASSAEGSTDTQYF
NA | TRBJ2-1 | TRBV7-3 | CASSSGPEQFF
NA | TRBJ1-2 | TRBV29-1 | CSGRTEYGYTF
NA | TRBJ2-7 | TRBV14 | CASSRMGSSYEQYF
TRBD2 | TRBJ2-3 | TRBV27 | CASSSLPLAAHTDTQYF
NA | TRBJ2-7 | TRBV5-1 | CASSLGISGGGSYEQYF
NA | TRBJ1-1 | TRBV6-5 | CASSPGGWEAEAFF
TRBD1 | TRBJ2-7 | TRBV27 | CASRRTGLSYEQYF
NA | TRBJ2-7 | TRBV28 | CASRPTSRDEQYF
NA | TRBJ2-3 | TRBV6-6 | CASTGGVDTQYF
NA | TRBJ2-5 | TRBV6-5 | CASSYSGSPRGETQYF
NA | TRBJ2-7 | TRBV5-1 | CASSWAGSYEQYF
NA | TRBJ1-1 | TRBV20-1 | CSRQGNTEAFF
TRBD1 | TRBJ2-7 | TRBV4-3 | CASSHSTGTGSSYEQYF
NA | TRBJ2-5 | TRBV6-5 | CASSYFMTEETQYF
NA | TRBJ2-3 | TRBV10-2 | CASSLMGDTDTQYF
NA | TRBJ1-2 | TRBV9 | CASSGLLDESGDYGYTF